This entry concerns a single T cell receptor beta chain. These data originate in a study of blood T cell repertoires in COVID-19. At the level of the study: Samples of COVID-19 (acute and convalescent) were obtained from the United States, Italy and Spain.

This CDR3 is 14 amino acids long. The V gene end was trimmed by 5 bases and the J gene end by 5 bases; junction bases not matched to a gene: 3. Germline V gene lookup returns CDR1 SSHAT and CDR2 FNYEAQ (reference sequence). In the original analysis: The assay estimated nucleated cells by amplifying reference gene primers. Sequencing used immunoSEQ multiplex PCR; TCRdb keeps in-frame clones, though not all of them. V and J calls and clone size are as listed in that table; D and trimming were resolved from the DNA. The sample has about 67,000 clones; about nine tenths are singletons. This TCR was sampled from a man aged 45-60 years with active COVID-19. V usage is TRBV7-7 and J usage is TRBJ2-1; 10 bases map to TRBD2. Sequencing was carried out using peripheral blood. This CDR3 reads CASSPGLADNEQFF. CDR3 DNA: TGTGCCAGCAGCCCCGGACTAGCGGACAATGAGCAGTTCTTC. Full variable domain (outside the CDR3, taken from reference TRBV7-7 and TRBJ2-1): GAGVSQSPRYKVTKRGQDVTLRCDPISSHATLYWYQQALGQGPEFLTYFNYEAQPDKSGLPSDRFSAERPEGSISTLTIQRTEQRDSAMYRCASSPGLADNEQFFGPGTRLTVL.